The source of this T cell receptor (beta chain) is a study of blood T cell repertoires in COVID-19. Across the study: From T cells, B-cell-depleted T cells, or PBMCs came the material, which was cDNA or gDNA.

Under the authors' procedure: Estimates of nucleated cell counts were drawn from the amplification of reference gene primers. Method: immunoSEQ multiplex PCR; TCRdb's copy keeps in-frame clones and lacks some. Clone size and the V and J calls come from that table; the DNA yielded D and trimming. Counted here are about 69,000 clones, around 85% occurring once; the ten biggest clones make up approximately 17%. The length of the CDR3 is 16 residues. The V gene's germline CDR1 is LNHDA and CDR2 SQIVND (reference sequence). Details on this clone: Its ends do not fully match the called genes, so a read error is possible.

The rearrangement links TRBV19 to TRBJ1-4; maybe TRBD1 (5 bases). Sequencing was performed on peripheral blood. This receptor was taken from a middle-aged man with COVID-19, enrolled during active disease. The CDR3 loop is CASSRLGRGSNEKLFF. Written as DNA, the CDR3 is TGTGCCAGTAGTCGGCTCGGGAGGGGCTCTAATGAGAAACTGTTTTTT.